This note documents a single TCR beta chain sequence. Sequenced by immunoSEQ multiplex PCR; TCRdb stores in-frame clones only, minus some. This repertoire shows just over 35,000 clones, about 94% found once; its top ten account for roughly 0.7%. The data derive from a study of circulating and synovial CD4+ cells in juvenile arthritis. CDR1 is SGHVS, CDR2 FQNEAQ, per germline. The J segment lost 3 bases and the V segment lost 5 bases, leaving 3 bases of the junction unmatched. This CDR3 comprises 15 residues. The V gene is TRBV7-8, the J gene TRBJ2-1; 11 bases line up with TRBD2. Sequencing was performed on CD4+ T cells from blood. The sequence came from a human donor with juvenile idiopathic arthritis. The CDR3 DNA reads TGTGCCAGCAGCCCTAGCGGGGGGTACTACAATGAGCAGTTCTTC. As protein: CASSPSGGYYNEQFF.